Included here is one T cell receptor (beta chain) sequence, with context. Its antigen is undetermined. Other DNA sequences within the sample encode an identical CDR3. This CDR3 spans 14 amino acids. Germline V gives CDR1 SGHRS, CDR2 YFSETQ. Trimming at V came to 4 bases and at J to 6 bases, leaving 8 bases not matched to a gene. The protocol was immunoSEQ multiplex PCR, while the TCRdb copy is restricted to in-frame clones and leaves out a portion. The top ten clones hold 1.9% of a sample with 350,000 to 400,000 clones, about 91% of them seen once. The data were obtained in a study of Ad26.COV2.S vaccination and SARS-CoV-2 variants. General observations from the study: Recipients of vaccine and of placebo showed similar breadth of their non-spike TCR repertoires. Total responses of T cells may have been underestimated by the analyses of TCR breadth and depth. Individuals receiving vaccine had higher spike-specific TCR breadth than placebo recipients did.

Specified treatment: 15 to 20 received Ad26.COV2.S at low or high dose, single or two shots; about five received placebo; per-sample allocation not given. The samples were gathered on day 63 after the first injection of vaccine or placebo. The sample consisted of peripheral blood, taken in a trial of Ad26.COV2.S vaccine versus placebo. The V gene is TRBV5-1, the J gene TRBJ2-7, with TRBD1 matching over 9 bases. The TCR comes from a person aged 18 to 65 who received the Ad26.COV2.S COVID-19 vaccine or a placebo. CDR3 in amino acids: CASSRGQGLGEQYF. In nucleotides, the CDR3 is TGCGCCAGCAGCCGCGGACAGGGGCTTGGCGAGCAGTACTTC.